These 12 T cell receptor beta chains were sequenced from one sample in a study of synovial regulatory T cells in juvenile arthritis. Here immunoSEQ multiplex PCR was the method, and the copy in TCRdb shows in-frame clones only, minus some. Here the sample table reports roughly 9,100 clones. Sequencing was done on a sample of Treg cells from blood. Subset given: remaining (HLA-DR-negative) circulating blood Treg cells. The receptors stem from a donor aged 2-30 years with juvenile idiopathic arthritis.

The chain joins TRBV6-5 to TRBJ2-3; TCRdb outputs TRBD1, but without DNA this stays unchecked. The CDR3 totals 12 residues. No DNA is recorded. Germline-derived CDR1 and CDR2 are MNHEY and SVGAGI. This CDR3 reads CASSNTGKGQYF.

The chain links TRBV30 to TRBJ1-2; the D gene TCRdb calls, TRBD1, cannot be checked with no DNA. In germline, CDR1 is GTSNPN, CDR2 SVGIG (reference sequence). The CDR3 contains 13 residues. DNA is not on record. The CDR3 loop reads CAGKGQGGYGYTF.

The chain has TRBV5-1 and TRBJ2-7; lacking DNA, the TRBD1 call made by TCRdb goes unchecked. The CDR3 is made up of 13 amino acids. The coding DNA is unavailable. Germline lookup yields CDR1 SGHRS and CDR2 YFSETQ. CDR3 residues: CASSRDRSYEQYF.

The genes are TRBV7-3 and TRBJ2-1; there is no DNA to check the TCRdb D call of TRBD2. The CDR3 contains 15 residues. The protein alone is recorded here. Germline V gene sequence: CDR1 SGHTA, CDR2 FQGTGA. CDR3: CASSLGTSGRGKQFF.

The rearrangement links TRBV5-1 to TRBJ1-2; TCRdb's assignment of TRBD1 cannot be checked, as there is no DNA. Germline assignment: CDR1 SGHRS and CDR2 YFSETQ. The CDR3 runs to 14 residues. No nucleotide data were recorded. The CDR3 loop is CASSGTGGNYGYTF.

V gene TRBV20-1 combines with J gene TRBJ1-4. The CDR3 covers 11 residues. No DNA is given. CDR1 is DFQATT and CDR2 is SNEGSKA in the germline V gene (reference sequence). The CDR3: CSATRNEKLFF.

The CDR3 loop is CAWSGGALREKLFF. The chain employs TRBV30 and TRBJ1-4. Germline-derived CDR1 and CDR2 are GTSNPN and SVGIG (reference sequence). This CDR3 contains 14 residues. Nucleotide data are not available.

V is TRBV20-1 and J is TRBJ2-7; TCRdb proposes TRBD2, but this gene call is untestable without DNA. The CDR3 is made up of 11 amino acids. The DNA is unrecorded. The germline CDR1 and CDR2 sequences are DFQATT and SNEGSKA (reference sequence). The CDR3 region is CSAETSGGRYF.

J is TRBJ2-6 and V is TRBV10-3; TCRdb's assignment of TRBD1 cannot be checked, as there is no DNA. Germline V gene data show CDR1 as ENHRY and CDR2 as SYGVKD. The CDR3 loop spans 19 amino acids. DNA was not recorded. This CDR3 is CAISELGLGNSSGANVLTF.

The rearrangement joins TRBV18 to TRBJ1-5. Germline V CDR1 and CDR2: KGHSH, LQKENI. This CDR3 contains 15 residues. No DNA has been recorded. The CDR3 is CASSPGADRDQPQHF.

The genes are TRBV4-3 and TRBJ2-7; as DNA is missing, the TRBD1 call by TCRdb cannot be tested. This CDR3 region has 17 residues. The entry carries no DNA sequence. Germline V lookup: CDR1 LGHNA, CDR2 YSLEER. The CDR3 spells CASSQASPGQGGYEQYF.

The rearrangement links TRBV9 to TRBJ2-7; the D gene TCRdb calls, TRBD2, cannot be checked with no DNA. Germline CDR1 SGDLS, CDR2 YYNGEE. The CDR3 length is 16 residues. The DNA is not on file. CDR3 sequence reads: CASSTGGPIGVYEQYF.